The 12 T cell receptor beta chains below come from one sample, sequenced in a study of shared clonotypes between healthy human individuals. The repertoire was sequenced with immunoSEQ multiplex PCR; TCRdb's copy has only in-frame clones and lacks some. This sample has around 990,000 clones; about 80% occur once, and the top ten carry 0.89%. The material sequenced was memory CD4+ T cells from PBMCs. The sample's subset: CD45RA-negative fraction. The receptors stem from a man between 18 and 35 years old in good health. Some clones in this sample may be carry-over from other donors' samples.

This chain links TRBV19 with TRBJ2-5; 8 bases align to TRBD1. CDR1 and CDR2 (germline): LNHDA, SQIVND (reference sequence). The CDR3 consists of 13 residues. After removal of 9 bases from V and 4 bases from J, the junction contained 7 bases not matched to a gene. The DNA for the CDR3 is TGTGCCAGCTGCCCACAGGGGGGAGAGACCCAGTACTTC. This translates into CASCPQGGETQYF. The full variable domain, completed using reference TRBV19 and TRBJ2-5, is DGGITQSPKYLFRKEGQNVTLSCEQNLNHDAMYWYRQDPGQGLRLIYYSQIVNDFQKGDIAEGYSVSREKKESFPLTVTSAQKNPTAFYLCASCPQGGETQYFGPGTRLLVL.

The chain recombines TRBV12-5 with TRBJ2-5, with D tentatively TRBD2 (6 bases). This CDR3 has 14 amino acids. Germline-derived CDR1 and CDR2 are LGHNT and FRNRAP. The V and J ends lost 4 bases and 0 bases respectively, with 9 bases between them. The CDR3 protein is CASGSGGNQETQYF. CDR3 bases: TGTGCTAGTGGTTCCGGAGGGAACCAAGAGACCCAGTACTTC.

For this clone: A far larger clone is one base from this, pointing to a likely read error. This chain uses TRBV29-1 with TRBJ2-7; perhaps D is TRBD1 or TRBD2 (6 bases each). Germline CDR1 reads SQVTM; CDR2 reads ANQGSEA. This CDR3 spans 14 amino acids. Between the trimmed V and J ends, which lost 6 bases and 2 bases, there was a span of 17 bases. Here the CDR3 DNA reads TGCAGCGTGGGGGCTGTGCGGGAACCCTACGAGCAGTACTTC. Translating gives CSVGAVREPYEQYF.

This clone was recorded many times. The CDR3 DNA reads TGCAGCGTTGAAGATCAAGGGGTTGGCTACACCTTC. The encoded protein is CSVEDQGVGYTF. The rearrangement links TRBV29-1 to TRBJ1-2, with D possibly being TRBD1 (5 bases). Per germline, CDR1 SQVTM and CDR2 ANQGSEA. CDR3 length equals 12 residues. The V and J ends lost 0 bases and 7 bases respectively, with 9 bases between them. Combining the CDR3 with reference TRBV29-1 and TRBJ1-2 gives the whole variable domain SAVISQKPSRDICQRGTSLTIQCQVDSQVTMMFWYRQQPGQSLTLIATANQGSEATYESGFVIDKFPISRPNLTFSTLTVSNMSPEDSSIYLCSVEDQGVGYTFGSGTRLTVV.

The V call is TRBV9, the J call TRBJ2-2; D gene uncertain. Germline lookup yields CDR1 SGDLS and CDR2 YYNGEE. Trimming removed 0 bases from V and 3 bases from J, with 6 bases in between. The CDR3 contains 14 residues. CDR3 in DNA: TGTGCCAGCAGCGTAGTAGCACACACCGGGGAGCTGTTTTTT. This translates into CASSVVAHTGELFF.

The chain carries TRBV29-1 and TRBJ2-5; D is ambiguous. The V end was cut by 6 bases, the J end by 1 base, with 9 bases between. The CDR3 is 12 amino acids. Per germline, CDR1 SQVTM and CDR2 ANQGSEA. Here the CDR3 DNA reads TGCAGCGTGGCCCCCGGCCAAGAGACCCAGTACTTC. Encoded protein: CSVAPGQETQYF.

This chain joins TRBV7-8 and TRBJ1-1, with 7 bases identical to TRBD1. This CDR3 spans 17 amino acids. V lost 5 bases to trimming and J lost 2 bases; unmatched junction nucleotides: 14. The germline gives CDR1 SGHVS, CDR2 FQNEAQ. The CDR3 reads CASSLPGQLMVNTEAFF. The CDR3 DNA reads as TGTGCCAGCAGCCTACCGGGACAGCTCATGGTAAACACTGAAGCTTTCTTT.

This rearrangement joins TRBV10-1 to TRBJ1-1; 7 bases are shared with TRBD1. CDR1 is WNHNN and CDR2 is SYGVQD in the germline V gene (reference sequence). The CDR3 extends over 13 amino acids. Losses at the gene ends were 0 bases for V and 7 bases for J; bases not matched to a gene: 2. CDR3 protein: CASSESAGGEAFF. For the CDR3, the DNA is TGCGCCAGCAGTGAGTCCGCAGGGGGTGAAGCTTTCTTT.

Points on this clone: In the same sample, other DNA sequences code for this CDR3. The chain links TRBV28 to TRBJ2-5; D is ambiguous. The length of the CDR3 is 12 residues. V gave up 4 bases and J gave up 2 bases, with 5 bases separating them. The germline CDR1 and CDR2 sequences are MDHEN and SYDVKM. In nucleotides, the CDR3 is TGTGCCAGCAGTTCGAGTCAAGAGACCCAGTACTTC. Translated: CASSSSQETQYF.

This clone was counted between two and nine times. The chain has TRBV2 and TRBJ1-1; 8 bases match TRBD1. Germline-derived CDR1 and CDR2 are SNHLY and FYNNEI. This CDR3 contains 13 residues. Trimming took 1 base from V and 10 from J; bases not matched to a gene: 5. CDR3: CASSEGRGRGAFF. In DNA, the CDR3 is TGTGCCAGCAGTGAAGGCAGGGGGCGCGGAGCTTTCTTT.

The chain combines TRBV28 with TRBJ2-1, with D uncertain. V gave up 3 bases and J gave up 10 bases, with 19 bases separating them. Germline CDR1 MDHEN, CDR2 SYDVKM. The CDR3 length is 15 residues. The CDR3 coding sequence is TGTGCCAGCAGTTTGGTGCGGACCCATCACGTGGAGCAGTTCTTC. It encodes CASSLVRTHHVEQFF.

This CDR3 is CASSRSGVEREQFF. CDR3 sequence (DNA): TGTGCCAGCAGCCGATCGGGAGTCGAGCGGGAGCAGTTCTTC. The V call is TRBV7-3, the J call TRBJ2-1; D is possibly TRBD2 (6 bases). Germline V gene sequence: CDR1 SGHTA, CDR2 FQGTGA. CDR3 length: 14 amino acids. The V and J ends lost 5 bases and 10 bases respectively, with 18 bases between them.